This T cell receptor (beta chain) was sequenced in a study of cytomegalovirus exposure and HLA in healthy donors. Study-wide points: A highly shared variant cluster was judged a likely technical artifact. Donors belonging to an Asian-associated ancestry cluster reportedly showed fewer N-insertions in productive TCRs than the approximately 680-donor mean, according to what a later analysis found. Reports credit the classifier with highly specific, highly sensitive diagnosis of cytomegalovirus status. Later on, analysis showed that most CMV-associated TCR beta chains appeared to be HLA-restricted.

Germline loops: CDR1 SSHAT, CDR2 FNYEAQ (reference sequence). Between the trimmed V and J ends, which lost 1 base and 5 bases, there was a span of 6 bases. The CDR3 runs 13 residues. In regard to this clone: Its antigen is currently unknown.

Both 60 Vbeta primers and 13 Jbeta primers went into the PCR. The protocol was immunoSEQ multiplex PCR, while the TCRdb copy is restricted to in-frame clones and leaves out a portion. The top ten hold around 3.6% of the sample, which has approximately 190,000 clones, 81% seen once. Sequencing was performed on PBMCs. The receptor comes from a man in his forties in good health and CMV-seropositive. This chain connects TRBV7-7 to TRBJ2-1; no clear D gene. The CDR3 DNA reads as TGTGCCAGCAGCTTAGGACACGACAATGAGCAGTTCTTC. Amino acids: CASSLGHDNEQFF.